This T cell receptor (beta chain) is drawn from a study of beta chain features in type 1 diabetes. Germline V lookup: CDR1 LNHDA, CDR2 SQIVND (reference sequence). V gave up 5 bases and J gave up 8 bases; unmatched junction bases: 9. CDR3 length: 14 residues. This clone has just one count. What it recognizes is unknown. Points from the study as a whole: Patients with Type 1 diabetes showed moderately but significantly shorter TCRB CDR3s in all four CD4+ subsets.

Every isolated RNA sample was fully reverse transcribed, so sequencing captured expressed TCRB transcripts. This table comes from immunoSEQ multiplex PCR, and its TCRdb copy is limited to in-frame clones, with some not included. The sample lists 85,000 to 110,000 clones; under 30% were seen once. The sequenced sample consisted of central memory CD4+ T cells from blood. The source of this sequence is a woman aged 18-29 years with type 1 diabetes. The J gene is TRBJ2-3, the V gene TRBV19; 8 bases are a match to TRBD1. In DNA, the CDR3 is TGTGCCAGTAGTCGACAGGGGATCGATCCTACGCAGTATTTT. Residues: CASSRQGIDPTQYF. Variable domain in full (rest from reference TRBV19 and TRBJ2-3): DGGITQSPKYLFRKEGQNVTLSCEQNLNHDAMYWYRQDPGQGLRLIYYSQIVNDFQKGDIAEGYSVSREKKESFPLTVTSAQKNPTAFYLCASSRQGIDPTQYFGPGTRLTVL.